The entry below gives a single TCR beta chain sequence along with its context. The germline CDR1 and CDR2 sequences are SGHRS and YFSETQ. The CDR3 runs to 14 residues. With V trimmed by 5 bases and J by 5 bases, 8 bases remained unmatched. Through a sample-barcoded 5' primer and a J-beta primer mix, a second PCR was run for 7 to 11 cycles. TCRdb recomputed calls from the 5' RACE reads with MiXCR, one row per CDR3 protein. In the table there are under 1 million distinct CDR3 sequences, around two fifths of which are singletons. These data belong to a study of blood T cells in healthy people across ages.

The specimen sequenced was blood. This TCR derives from a man between 60 and 75 years old in good health. The chain uses TRBV5-1 and TRBJ2-5; 8 nucleotides agree with TRBD2. The CDR3 sequence: CASRAGGAPETQYF. CDR3 sequence (DNA): TGCGCCAGCAGGGCGGGAGGAGCCCCCGAGACCCAGTACTTC.